The 21 T cell receptor beta chains in this list originate from one sample, sequenced in a study of T-cell reconstitution after alpha-beta-depleted transplantation in children (dated by TCRdb to the mid-2010s). The library was made by PCR. Sequencing was carried out with an Illumina HiSeq 2500. TCR library preparation used molecular barcoding, with unique molecular identifiers applied to normalize quantification of the TCRbeta repertoire. The raw public reads went through TCRdb reprocessing: fastp at Q25, MiXCR clone calling, in-frame beta chains kept. Rows with a matching CDR3 protein are joined into one entry that keeps the most common DNA and genes. A total of a few hundred thousand distinct CDR3 sequences appear in this sample, 9% to 12% of them only once. Less than 2.5% of the sample belongs to the ten largest clones. The sequencing used PBMCs from the stem cell graft donor, collected from the stem cell graft. These receptors all come from a human donor who donated a stem cell graft to a child with acute lymphoblastic leukemia.

Ten or more counts support this clonotype. This sequence joins TRBV20-1 and TRBJ2-3; maybe TRBD2 (6 bases). Trimming cost V 3 bases and J 4 bases, with 8 bases left between them. The CDR3 is 12 residues long. The germline CDR1 and CDR2 sequences are DFQATT and SNEGSKA (reference sequence). CDR3 DNA: TGCAGTGCTAGGCCTAGCGCAGATACGCAGTATTTT. Translating it yields CSARPSADTQYF.

A word on this clonotype: Since a much larger clone is just one base distant, this may be a read error. The chain joins TRBV20-1 to TRBJ1-1; the match to TRBD1 covers 10 bases. Per the germline V gene, CDR1 is DFQATT and CDR2 is SNEGSKA (reference sequence). This CDR3 contains 16 residues. The trim removed 3 bases at V and 4 bases at J, leaving 11 bases unmatched. In nucleotides, the CDR3 is TGCAGTGCTAGGGAGACAGGGGGCCCGATGAGCACTGAAGCTTTCTTT. Residues: CSARETGGPMSTEAFF.

The V gene is TRBV5-1, the J gene TRBJ2-5, with D uncertain. In germline, CDR1 is SGHRS, CDR2 YFSETQ. CDR3 length: 12 amino acids. Deletions cut 3 bases from V and 5 bases from J, with 8 bases between. The CDR3 DNA reads TGCGCCAGCAGCTCACCGACGGAGACCCAGTACTTC. It yields the protein CASSSPTETQYF.

There are many counts of this clonotype. The V gene is TRBV3-1, the J gene TRBJ1-3; 9 bases line up with TRBD1. The CDR3 is made up of 15 amino acids. The ends lost 4 bases at V and 6 bases at J; junction bases unmatched: 7. Germline-derived CDR1 and CDR2 are LGHDT and YNNKEL (reference sequence). CDR3 nucleotide sequence: TGTGCCAGCAGCCCGCCGGGGACAGGGAAAAACACCATATATTTT. Translation gives CASSPPGTGKNTIYF.

The rearrangement links TRBV29-1 to TRBJ2-7; either TRBD1 or TRBD2 may supply D (5 bases each). The CDR3 contains 13 residues. V lost 4 bases, J lost 1 base, and 11 bases lay in between. The germline V gene encodes CDR1 SQVTM and CDR2 ANQGSEA. CDR3 nucleotide sequence: TGCAGCGTTGGATACGGGGCATCCTACGAGCAGTACTTC. This encodes CSVGYGASYEQYF.

This clonotype was counted a few times. The chain employs TRBV20-1 and TRBJ2-1; 13 positions agree with TRBD2. V lost 6 bases and J lost 2; bases outside the gene matches: 7. Per the germline V gene, CDR1 is DFQATT and CDR2 is SNEGSKA (reference sequence). The CDR3 totals 16 residues. In DNA form, the CDR3 reads TGCAGTGCCAAAGGACTAGCGGGGGTTGCCTACAATGAGCAGTTCTTC. The encoded protein is CSAKGLAGVAYNEQFF.

This chain uses TRBV11-2 with TRBJ2-6; D could derive from TRBD1 or TRBD2 (5 bases each). Germline V gene lookup returns CDR1 SGHAT and CDR2 FQNNGV. This CDR3 comprises 17 residues. V lost 4 bases to trimming and J lost 4 bases, with 17 bases between them. CDR3 nucleotides: TGTGCCAGCAGCTCTAGAGAGGGGCCGCGAGGGGCCAACGTCCTGACTTTC. Translating gives CASSSREGPRGANVLTF.

This clonotype was counted ten times or more. The chain has TRBV20-1 and TRBJ2-5; no reliable D call. The CDR3 totals 13 residues. V lost 4 bases, J lost 4 bases, and 13 bases lay in between. Germline CDR1 reads DFQATT; CDR2 reads SNEGSKA (reference sequence). DNA for the CDR3: TGCAGTGCTACCCCCGGCGGCCGAGAGACCCAGTACTTC. Translated: CSATPGGRETQYF.

The V call is TRBV7-2, the J call TRBJ1-2; the match to TRBD1 covers 8 bases. The length of the CDR3 is 15 residues. Germline CDR1 is SGHTA and CDR2 is FQGNSA. V lost 5 bases to trimming and J lost 4 bases; unmatched junction nucleotides: 9. CDR3 loop: CASSIRTGLGYGYTF. CDR3 in DNA: TGTGCCAGCAGCATTAGGACAGGGCTAGGCTATGGCTACACCTTC.

The chain carries TRBV28 and TRBJ2-7; a possible D gene is TRBD1 (5 bases). Germline lookup yields CDR1 MDHEN and CDR2 SYDVKM. The V end was cut by 1 base, the J end by 4 bases, with 8 bases between. The CDR3 has 13 residues. The CDR3 DNA follows: TGTGCCAGCAGTTTATACAGGCTGTACGAGCAGTACTTC. It yields the protein CASSLYRLYEQYF.

This clonotype was counted only a few times. The V gene is TRBV6-2 or TRBV6-3, the J gene TRBJ2-2, with a weak D call TRBD1 (6 bases). V shed 7 bases and J shed 8 bases, with 17 bases lying between them. Germline V lookup: CDR1 MNHEY, CDR2 SVGEGT. The CDR3 runs to 14 residues. The CDR3 here is CASKNTGRMGELFF. In nucleotides, the CDR3 is TGTGCCAGCAAGAACACAGGGCGAATGGGGGAGCTGTTTTTT.

The genes are TRBV29-1 and TRBJ2-1; TRBD2 is a possible D gene (5 bases). Trimming took off 2 bases at V and 3 bases at J, with 14 bases between the two ends. This CDR3 spans 15 amino acids. Germline values: CDR1 SQVTM, CDR2 ANQGSEA. CDR3 sequence (DNA): TGCAGCGTTGAATTAGCGCGAGGCCTCTACAATGAGCAGTTCTTC. It is translated as CSVELARGLYNEQFF.

This chain links TRBV3-1 with TRBJ2-5, with 14 bases matching TRBD2. Germline trimming cut 4 bases from V and 0 bases from J; bases unmatched to any gene: 4. CDR3 size: 17 residues. Germline assignment: CDR1 LGHDT and CDR2 YNNKEL (reference sequence). CDR3 bases: TGTGCCAGCAGCCCCGGACTAGCGGGAGGTTACCAAGAGACCCAGTACTTC. Its translation: CASSPGLAGGYQETQYF.

This clonotype was counted a few times. The chain joins TRBV5-5 to TRBJ2-3, with 8 bases matching TRBD2. Germline V lookup: CDR1 SGHKS, CDR2 YYEKEE (reference sequence). The CDR3 totals 16 residues. V shed 2 bases and J 2 bases; nucleotides not matched to a gene: 7. In DNA, the CDR3 is TGTGCCAGCAGCTTTACTAGCGGAGGAAACACAGATACGCAGTATTTT. Protein: CASSFTSGGNTDTQYF.

The chain recombines TRBV27 with TRBJ2-7; TRBD2 matches at 10 bases. The germline V gene has CDR1 MNHEY and CDR2 SMNVEV (reference sequence). The V segment lost 2 bases and the J segment 0 bases; nucleotides outside the gene matches: 4. The CDR3 consists of 16 residues. CDR3 nucleotide sequence: TGTGCCAGCAGTTTAAATCCTAGCGGGAGCTCCTACGAGCAGTACTTC. This codes for CASSLNPSGSSYEQYF.

The chain joins TRBV5-1 to TRBJ2-1, with no clear D. Trimming took off 4 bases at V and 8 bases at J, with 10 bases between the two ends. CDR3 size: 12 residues. CDR1 is SGHRS, CDR2 YFSETQ, per germline. CDR3 sequence reads: CASSIRWDEQFF. The CDR3 DNA reads as TGCGCCAGCAGCATTCGTTGGGATGAGCAGTTCTTC.

V is TRBV7-9 and J is TRBJ2-3; no reliable D call. The CDR3 runs to 17 residues. Germline V CDR1 and CDR2: SEHNR, FQNEAQ (reference sequence). The V end lost 5 bases, the J end lost 0 bases, and 18 bases lay between the germline ends. CDR3 DNA: TGTGCCAGCAGCCCCGCTAGACTCAACTTTAGCACAGATACGCAGTATTTT. It encodes CASSPARLNFSTDTQYF.

The CDR3 sequence is CASARGAREETQYF. CDR3 sequence (DNA): TGTGCCAGCGCTCGGGGGGCGCGAGAAGAGACCCAGTACTTC. J is TRBJ2-5 and V is TRBV6-1; maybe TRBD2 (7 bases). The CDR3 loop spans 14 amino acids. V lost 8 bases and J 3 bases, leaving 16 bases between the germline ends. Per germline, CDR1 MNHNS and CDR2 SASEGT.

The rearrangement uses TRBV5-5 and TRBJ1-5; D perhaps matches TRBD1 (6 bases). Deletions cut 6 bases from V and 0 bases from J, with 16 bases between. The CDR3 has 16 residues. In germline, CDR1 is SGHKS, CDR2 YYEKEE (reference sequence). CDR3 nucleotides: TGTGCCAGCACCTGGGGAGGGGGAAATAGCAATCAGCCCCAGCATTTT. Its protein is CASTWGGGNSNQPQHF.

The V gene is TRBV5-8, the J gene TRBJ2-1; TRBD2 agrees at 10 bases. Trimming cost V 0 bases and J 8 bases; bases outside gene matches: 8. The CDR3 is made up of 16 amino acids. Germline assignment: CDR1 SGHTS and CDR2 YDEGEE. The CDR3 spells CASSLAGLARGDEQFF. DNA of the CDR3: TGTGCCAGCAGCTTGGCGGGACTAGCGCGTGGGGATGAGCAGTTCTTC.

This clonotype has only a few counts. This chain uses TRBV6-2 or TRBV6-3 with TRBJ2-7; 11 bases map to TRBD1. The germline V gene encodes CDR1 MNHEY and CDR2 SVGEGT. Unmatched junction bases numbered 4, after V lost 10 bases and J lost 2 bases. The CDR3 runs 13 residues. Here the CDR3 DNA reads TGTGCCACCGGGACAGGGGGGCCCTACGAGCAGTACTTC. Residues: CATGTGGPYEQYF.